The clone carrying this T cell receptor (beta chain) showed up many times. The record originates from a study of T cells in Graves' hyperthyroidism and ophthalmopathy. The PBMCs were taken from 10 ml of fresh peripheral blood. The investigators amplified TCR beta CDR3 regions from RNA transcripts. Primed by the HTBI set, a first-round RT-PCR was run on the TCR CDR3. TCRdb reprocessed the multiplex PCR reads via MiXCR and lists one record per CDR3 protein. The repertoire holds hundreds of thousands of distinct CDR3 sequences, with around 15% as singletons. CDR3 size: 16 residues. Trimming took 3 bases from V and 3 from J; bases not matched to a gene: 6. Germline CDR1 SNHLY, CDR2 FYNNEI.

V gene TRBV2 combines with J gene TRBJ2-5, with 11 bases matching TRBD2. The source material was blood. This TCR came from a woman in her forties or fifties with Graves' ophthalmopathy. The CDR3 here is CASSDVSGRAEETQYF. The CDR3 DNA reads TGTGCCAGCAGTGACGTTAGCGGGAGGGCCGAAGAGACCCAGTACTTC.